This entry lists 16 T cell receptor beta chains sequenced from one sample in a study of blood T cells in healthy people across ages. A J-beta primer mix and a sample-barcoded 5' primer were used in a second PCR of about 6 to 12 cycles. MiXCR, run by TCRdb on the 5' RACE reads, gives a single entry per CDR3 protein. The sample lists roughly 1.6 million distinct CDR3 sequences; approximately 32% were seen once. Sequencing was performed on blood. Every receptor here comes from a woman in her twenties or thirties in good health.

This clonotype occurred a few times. The CDR3 loop is CASSQGLPASYEQYF. CDR3 DNA: TGTGCCAGCAGCCAAGGCCTACCGGCCTCCTACGAGCAGTACTTC. The rearrangement joins TRBV3-1 to TRBJ2-7; no definite D call. From germline, CDR1 is LGHDT and CDR2 YNNKEL (reference sequence). With 1 base removed from V and 0 bases from J, the gap between germline ends came to 10 bases. The CDR3 length is 15 residues.

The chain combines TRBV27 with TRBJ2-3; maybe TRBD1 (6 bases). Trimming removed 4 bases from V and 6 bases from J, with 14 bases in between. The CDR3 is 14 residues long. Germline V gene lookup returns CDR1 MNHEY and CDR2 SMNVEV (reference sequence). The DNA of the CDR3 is TGTGCCAGCAGTTCCTGGACAGCGATGGATACGCAGTATTTT. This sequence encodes CASSSWTAMDTQYF.

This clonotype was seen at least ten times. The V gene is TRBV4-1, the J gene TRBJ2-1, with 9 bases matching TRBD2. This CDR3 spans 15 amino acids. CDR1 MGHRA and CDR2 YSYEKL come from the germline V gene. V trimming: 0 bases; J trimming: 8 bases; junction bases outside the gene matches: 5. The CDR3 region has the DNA TGCGCCAGCAGCCAAGAGTGGGGACTAGCCGATGAGCAGTTCTTC. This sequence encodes CASSQEWGLADEQFF.

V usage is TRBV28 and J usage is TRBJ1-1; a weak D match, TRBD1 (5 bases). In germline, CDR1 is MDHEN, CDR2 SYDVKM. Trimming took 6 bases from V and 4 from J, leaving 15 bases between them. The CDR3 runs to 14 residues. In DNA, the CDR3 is TGTGCCAGCAGCAGGCCCAGGGTGGGCACTGAAGCTTTCTTT. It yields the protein CASSRPRVGTEAFF.

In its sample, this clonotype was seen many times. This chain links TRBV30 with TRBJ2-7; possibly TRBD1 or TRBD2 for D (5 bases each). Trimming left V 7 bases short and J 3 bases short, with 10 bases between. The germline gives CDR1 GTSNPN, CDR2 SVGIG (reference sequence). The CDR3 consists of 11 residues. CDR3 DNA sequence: TGTGCCTTGGGACGGGGCTACGAGCAGTACTTC. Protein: CALGRGYEQYF.

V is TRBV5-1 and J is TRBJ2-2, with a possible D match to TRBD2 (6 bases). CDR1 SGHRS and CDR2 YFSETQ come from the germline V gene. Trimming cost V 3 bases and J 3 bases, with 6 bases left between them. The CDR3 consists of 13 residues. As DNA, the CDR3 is TGCGCCAGCAGCTGGGAGGACACCGGGGAGCTGTTTTTT. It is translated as CASSWEDTGELFF.

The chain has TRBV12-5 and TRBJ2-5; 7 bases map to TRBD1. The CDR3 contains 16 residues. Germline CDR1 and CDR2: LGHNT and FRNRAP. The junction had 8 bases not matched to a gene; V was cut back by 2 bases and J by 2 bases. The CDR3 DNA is TGTGCTAGTGGTTTGTCGCCGGACAGGAGGCAAGAGACCCAGTACTTC. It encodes CASGLSPDRRQETQYF.

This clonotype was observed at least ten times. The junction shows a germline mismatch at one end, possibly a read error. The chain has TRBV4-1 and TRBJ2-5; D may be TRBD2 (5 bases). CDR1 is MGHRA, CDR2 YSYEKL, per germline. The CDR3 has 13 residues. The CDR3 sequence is CASSRTYQETQYF. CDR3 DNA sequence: TGTGCCAGCAGCAGGACTTACCAAGAGACCCAGTACTTC.

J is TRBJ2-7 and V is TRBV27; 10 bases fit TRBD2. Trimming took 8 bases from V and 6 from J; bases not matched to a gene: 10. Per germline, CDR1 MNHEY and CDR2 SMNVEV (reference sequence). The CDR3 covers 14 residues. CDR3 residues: CASRRGLAHFEQYF. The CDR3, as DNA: TGTGCCAGCCGAAGGGGACTAGCGCATTTCGAGCAGTACTTC.

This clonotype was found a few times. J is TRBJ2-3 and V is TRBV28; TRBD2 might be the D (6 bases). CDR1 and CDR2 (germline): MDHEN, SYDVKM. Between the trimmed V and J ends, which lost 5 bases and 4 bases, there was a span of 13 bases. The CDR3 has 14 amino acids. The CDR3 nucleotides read TGTGCCAGCAGTCGCGAACTAGCTTCAGATACGCAGTATTTT. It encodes CASSRELASDTQYF.

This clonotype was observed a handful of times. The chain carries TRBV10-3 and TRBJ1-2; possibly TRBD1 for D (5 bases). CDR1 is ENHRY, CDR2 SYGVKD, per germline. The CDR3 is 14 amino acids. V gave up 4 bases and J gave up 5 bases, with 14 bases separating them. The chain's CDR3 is CAISVTKEGYGYTF. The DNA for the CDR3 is TGTGCCATCAGTGTGACGAAAGAGGGGTATGGCTACACCTTC.

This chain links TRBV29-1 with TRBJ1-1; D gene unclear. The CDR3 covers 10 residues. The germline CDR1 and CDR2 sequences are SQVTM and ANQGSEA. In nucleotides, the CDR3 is TGCAACTCCACGAACACTGAAGCTTTCTTT. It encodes CNSTNTEAFF.

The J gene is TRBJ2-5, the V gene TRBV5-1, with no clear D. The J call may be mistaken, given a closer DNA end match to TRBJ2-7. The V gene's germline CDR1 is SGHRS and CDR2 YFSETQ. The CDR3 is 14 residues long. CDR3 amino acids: CASSLDADSYEQYF. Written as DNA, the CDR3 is TGCGCCAGCAGCTTGGACGCGGACTCCTACGAGCAGTACTTC.

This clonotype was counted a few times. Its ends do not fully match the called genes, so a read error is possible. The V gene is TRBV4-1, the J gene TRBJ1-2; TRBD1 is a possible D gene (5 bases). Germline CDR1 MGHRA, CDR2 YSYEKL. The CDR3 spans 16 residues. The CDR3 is CASCQEGEYGSYGYTF. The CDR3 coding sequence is TGCGCCAGCTGCCAAGAAGGGGAGTATGGTTCTTATGGCTACACCTTC.

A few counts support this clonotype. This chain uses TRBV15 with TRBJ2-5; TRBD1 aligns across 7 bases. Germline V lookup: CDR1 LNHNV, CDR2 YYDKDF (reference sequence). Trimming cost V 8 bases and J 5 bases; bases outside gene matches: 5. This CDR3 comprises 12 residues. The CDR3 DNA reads TGTGCCACCTTGGGCAGGGGGGAGACCCAGTACTTC. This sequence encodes CATLGRGETQYF.

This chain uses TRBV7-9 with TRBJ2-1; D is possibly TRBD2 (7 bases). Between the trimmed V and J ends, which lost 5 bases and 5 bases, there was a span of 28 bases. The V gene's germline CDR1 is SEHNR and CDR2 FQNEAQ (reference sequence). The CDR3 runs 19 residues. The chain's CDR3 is CASSPRPPRGPSRHNEQFF. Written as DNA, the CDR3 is TGTGCCAGCAGCCCCCGTCCCCCGCGGGGGCCATCCCGTCACAATGAGCAGTTCTTC.